This is a list of T cell receptor beta chains from one sample in a study of blood T cell repertoires in COVID-19. The data were produced by immunoSEQ multiplex PCR, yet TCRdb's version contains in-frame clones alone and is incomplete. In the table there are fewer than 350,000 clones, approximately 83% of which are singletons. Sequencing was performed on PBMCs or T cells enriched from blood (not recorded which). Every receptor here comes from a woman aged 35 to 49 with acute COVID-19. Both conserved end residues are part of each CDR3. The order of the fields is V gene, clone size, D gene, J gene, CDR3 DNA, CDR3 protein. A D gene is named only where the DNA matches it firmly. Clone size is not always given. Where it is, it says once, few, many or a class for expanded clones.

v_call: TRBV24-1
clone_size: NA
d_call: TRBD1
j_call: TRBJ2-5
cdr3_nt: TGTGCCACCCCCGAATCGAGACAGGGGCAGGAGACCCAGTACTTC
cdr3_aa: CATPESRQGQETQYF

v_call: TRBV19
clone_size: NA
d_call: NA
j_call: TRBJ1-3
cdr3_nt: TGTGCCAGTACGTTTGGACTGTACTCCTTCTCTGGAAACACCATATATTTT
cdr3_aa: CASTFGLYSFSGNTIYF

v_call: TRBV4-3
clone_size: NA
d_call: NA
j_call: TRBJ2-2
cdr3_nt: TGCGCCAGCAGTTTCTCGAACACCGGGGAGCTGTTTTTT
cdr3_aa: CASSFSNTGELFF

v_call: TRBV5-4
clone_size: NA
d_call: TRBD1
j_call: TRBJ2-2
cdr3_nt: TGTGCCAGCAGCCCTTTCCGGGACAGGGGGAAAATTAACACCGGGGAGCTGTTTTTT
cdr3_aa: CASSPFRDRGKINTGELFF

v_call: TRBV5-1
clone_size: NA
d_call: NA
j_call: TRBJ1-2
cdr3_nt: TGCGCCAGCAGCCAAGGGGCCCGTATTGGCTACACCTTC
cdr3_aa: CASSQGARIGYTF

v_call: TRBV2
clone_size: NA
d_call: TRBD2
j_call: TRBJ2-2
cdr3_nt: TGTGCCAGCAGGCTAGCGGGAAACGGGGAGCTGTTTTTT
cdr3_aa: CASRLAGNGELFF

v_call: TRBV27
clone_size: few
d_call: TRBD2
j_call: TRBJ2-2
cdr3_nt: TGTGCCAGCAGTTTATCTAGCGGGGGACGCACCGGGGAGCTGTTTTTT
cdr3_aa: CASSLSSGGRTGELFF

v_call: TRBV7-9
clone_size: NA
d_call: TRBD1
j_call: TRBJ1-5
cdr3_nt: TGTGCCAGCAGCCGGGACAGGAGCAATCAGCCCCAGCATTTT
cdr3_aa: CASSRDRSNQPQHF

v_call: TRBV19
clone_size: NA
d_call: NA
j_call: TRBJ1-1
cdr3_nt: TGTGCCAGTAGTAAGGAGGGGTGGGCAGCGGAGAACACTGAAGCTTTCTTT
cdr3_aa: CASSKEGWAAENTEAFF

v_call: TRBV19
clone_size: NA
d_call: NA
j_call: TRBJ1-2
cdr3_nt: TGTGCCAGTAGTATCGGGGTGGATGCTTATGGCTACACCTTC
cdr3_aa: CASSIGVDAYGYTF

v_call: TRBV6-5
clone_size: few
d_call: NA
j_call: TRBJ1-1
cdr3_nt: TGTGCCAGCAGTTACTTACAAGGGGGAACTGAAGCTTTCTTT
cdr3_aa: CASSYLQGGTEAFF

v_call: TRBV4-3
clone_size: NA
d_call: NA
j_call: TRBJ1-1
cdr3_nt: TGCGCCAGCAGCCAATCCATCGGGGATACTGAAGCTTTCTTT
cdr3_aa: CASSQSIGDTEAFF

v_call: TRBV18
clone_size: NA
d_call: TRBD1
j_call: TRBJ1-1
cdr3_nt: TGTGCCAGCTCACCGAAGACAGGGTTGAACACTGAAGCTTTCTTT
cdr3_aa: CASSPKTGLNTEAFF

v_call: TRBV12-5
clone_size: NA
d_call: TRBD1
j_call: TRBJ1-6
cdr3_nt: TGTGCTAGTGGTTTGGCACAGGGGGGCTCACCCCTCCACTTT
cdr3_aa: CASGLAQGGSPLHF

v_call: TRBV6-2/TRBV6-3
clone_size: NA
d_call: TRBD2
j_call: TRBJ2-7
cdr3_nt: TGTGCCAGCAGTAGCGGGACCCACCCCAGGGCGCAGTACTTC
cdr3_aa: CASSSGTHPRAQYF

v_call: TRBV5-8
clone_size: NA
d_call: NA
j_call: TRBJ2-5
cdr3_nt: TGTGCCAGCAGCTTAGGTTCGGGCGGGGGACATCAAGAGACCCAGTACTTC
cdr3_aa: CASSLGSGGGHQETQYF

v_call: TRBV20-1
clone_size: NA
d_call: NA
j_call: TRBJ2-1
cdr3_nt: TGCAGTGCTAGTGGTAGCTCCTACAATGAGCAGTTCTTC
cdr3_aa: CSASGSSYNEQFF

v_call: TRBV27
clone_size: NA
d_call: TRBD1
j_call: TRBJ1-2
cdr3_nt: TGTGCCAGTGCGACAGGGGCGAACTATGGCTACACCTTC
cdr3_aa: CASATGANYGYTF

v_call: TRBV7-2
clone_size: NA
d_call: NA
j_call: TRBJ2-7
cdr3_nt: TGTGCCAGCAGCTTAGCAGCTTCCTACGAGCAGTACTTC
cdr3_aa: CASSLAASYEQYF

v_call: TRBV5-1
clone_size: NA
d_call: TRBD1
j_call: TRBJ2-5
cdr3_nt: TGCGCCAGCAGCATGGGACAGGGAGAGGAGACCCAGTACTTC
cdr3_aa: CASSMGQGEETQYF

v_call: TRBV6-2/TRBV6-3
clone_size: once
d_call: TRBD2
j_call: TRBJ2-7
cdr3_nt: TGTGCCAGCAGCGCCACTAGCGGGGGGTTCTACGAGCAGTACTTC
cdr3_aa: CASSATSGGFYEQYF

v_call: TRBV19
clone_size: NA
d_call: TRBD1
j_call: TRBJ1-2
cdr3_nt: TGTGCCAGTAGTCCCTTCCACAGGGGACAGGGACCTAGCTACACCTTC
cdr3_aa: CASSPFHRGQGPSYTF

v_call: TRBV7-6
clone_size: NA
d_call: NA
j_call: TRBJ2-1
cdr3_nt: TGTGCCAGCAGCTTAGTAATGACAGCTTCTTTCTACAATGAGCAGTTCTTC
cdr3_aa: CASSLVMTASFYNEQFF

v_call: TRBV7-9
clone_size: NA
d_call: TRBD1
j_call: TRBJ1-1
cdr3_nt: TGTGCCAGCAGCTTAGGAGGTGGGACAGGGGTTGGGGCTTTCTTT
cdr3_aa: CASSLGGGTGVGAFF

v_call: TRBV3-1/TRBV3-2
clone_size: few
d_call: NA
j_call: TRBJ1-3
cdr3_nt: TGTGCCAGCAGCCAACCCCAGGGCCAGGGAAACACCATATATTTT
cdr3_aa: CASSQPQGQGNTIYF

v_call: TRBV12-5
clone_size: NA
d_call: NA
j_call: TRBJ2-7
cdr3_nt: TGTGCTAGTGGTTACCCATCAGGGTCGGGCTACGAGCAGTACTTC
cdr3_aa: CASGYPSGSGYEQYF

v_call: TRBV5-4
clone_size: NA
d_call: TRBD2
j_call: TRBJ2-7
cdr3_nt: TGTGCCAGCAGCTTGTCCGGGACTAGCTCCTACGAGCAGTACTTC
cdr3_aa: CASSLSGTSSYEQYF

v_call: TRBV19
clone_size: NA
d_call: TRBD1
j_call: TRBJ1-2
cdr3_nt: TGTGCCAGTAGTATAACCGGGACAGGGAATGGCTACACCTTC
cdr3_aa: CASSITGTGNGYTF

v_call: TRBV7-9
clone_size: NA
d_call: TRBD2
j_call: TRBJ2-7
cdr3_nt: TGTGCCAGCAGTCCACCCGGACTAGCGGGTTACGAGCAGTACTTC
cdr3_aa: CASSPPGLAGYEQYF

v_call: TRBV28
clone_size: NA
d_call: TRBD1
j_call: TRBJ2-5
cdr3_nt: TGTGCCAGCAGGGAAGGGGTAGGGGGCTTCATAGGGACCCAGTACTTC
cdr3_aa: CASREGVGGFIGTQYF

v_call: TRBV7-2
clone_size: NA
d_call: TRBD1
j_call: TRBJ2-7
cdr3_nt: TGTGCCAGCAGCTTAGAGGACAGGGGCCGCTACGAGCAGTACTTC
cdr3_aa: CASSLEDRGRYEQYF

v_call: TRBV29-1
clone_size: NA
d_call: NA
j_call: TRBJ1-2
cdr3_nt: TGCAGCGTTGATAGGGGTCCCCCAGCTAACTATGGCTACACCTTC
cdr3_aa: CSVDRGPPANYGYTF

v_call: TRBV7-2
clone_size: few
d_call: NA
j_call: TRBJ2-5
cdr3_nt: TGTGCCAGCAGCACTTTAGATTACCAGTACTTC
cdr3_aa: CASSTLDYQYF

v_call: TRBV20-1
clone_size: NA
d_call: TRBD2
j_call: TRBJ2-3
cdr3_nt: TGCAGTGCTAGTCCGACTAGCGGGGACACAGATACGCAGTATTTT
cdr3_aa: CSASPTSGDTDTQYF

v_call: TRBV4-3
clone_size: once
d_call: NA
j_call: TRBJ1-1
cdr3_nt: TGCGCCAGCAGCCAACAGATGAACACTGAAGCTTTCTTT
cdr3_aa: CASSQQMNTEAFF

v_call: TRBV7-9
clone_size: NA
d_call: TRBD1
j_call: TRBJ1-2
cdr3_nt: TGTGCCAGCAGCTTTTCAGGGGGTGAAGGCTACACCTTC
cdr3_aa: CASSFSGGEGYTF

v_call: TRBV19
clone_size: NA
d_call: TRBD1
j_call: TRBJ2-7
cdr3_nt: TGTGCCAGACATACCCCGGGACAGGGGCAAATTGATCCAGTCTACGAGCAGTACTTC
cdr3_aa: CARHTPGQGQIDPVYEQYF

v_call: TRBV3-1/TRBV3-2
clone_size: NA
d_call: NA
j_call: TRBJ1-4
cdr3_nt: TGTGCCAGCAGCCCCCGGGGGTTTGCAACTAATGAAAAACTGTTTTTT
cdr3_aa: CASSPRGFATNEKLFF

v_call: TRBV19
clone_size: NA
d_call: NA
j_call: TRBJ2-7
cdr3_nt: TGTGCCAGTAGTATAGGGGGCGGGACGGCGTCCTACGAGCAGTACTTC
cdr3_aa: CASSIGGGTASYEQYF

v_call: TRBV10-3
clone_size: once
d_call: NA
j_call: TRBJ1-2
cdr3_nt: TGTGCCATCAGAGCGGGGTTCTGGGACTATGGCTACACCTTC
cdr3_aa: CAIRAGFWDYGYTF

v_call: TRBV6-5
clone_size: NA
d_call: NA
j_call: TRBJ2-3
cdr3_nt: TGTGCCAGCACCCCAGGCTTTACAGATACGCAGTATTTT
cdr3_aa: CASTPGFTDTQYF